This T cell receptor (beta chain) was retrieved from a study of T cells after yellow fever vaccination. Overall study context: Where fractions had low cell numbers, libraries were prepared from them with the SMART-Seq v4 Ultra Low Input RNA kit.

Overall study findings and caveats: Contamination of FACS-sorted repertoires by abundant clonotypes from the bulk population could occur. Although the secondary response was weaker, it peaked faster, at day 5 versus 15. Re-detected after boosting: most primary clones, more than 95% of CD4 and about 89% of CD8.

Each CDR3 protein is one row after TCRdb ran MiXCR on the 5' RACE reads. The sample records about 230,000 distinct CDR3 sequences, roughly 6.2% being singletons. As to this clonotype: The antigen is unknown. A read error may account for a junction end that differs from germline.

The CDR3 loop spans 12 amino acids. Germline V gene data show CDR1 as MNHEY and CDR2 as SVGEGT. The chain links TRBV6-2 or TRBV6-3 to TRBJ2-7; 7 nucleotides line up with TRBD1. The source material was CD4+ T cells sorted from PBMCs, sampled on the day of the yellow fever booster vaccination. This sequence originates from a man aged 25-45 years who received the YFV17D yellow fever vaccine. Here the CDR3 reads CASSSGQPPPVF. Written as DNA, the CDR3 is TGTGCCAGCAGTTCGGGACAGCCACCGCCCGTCTTC.